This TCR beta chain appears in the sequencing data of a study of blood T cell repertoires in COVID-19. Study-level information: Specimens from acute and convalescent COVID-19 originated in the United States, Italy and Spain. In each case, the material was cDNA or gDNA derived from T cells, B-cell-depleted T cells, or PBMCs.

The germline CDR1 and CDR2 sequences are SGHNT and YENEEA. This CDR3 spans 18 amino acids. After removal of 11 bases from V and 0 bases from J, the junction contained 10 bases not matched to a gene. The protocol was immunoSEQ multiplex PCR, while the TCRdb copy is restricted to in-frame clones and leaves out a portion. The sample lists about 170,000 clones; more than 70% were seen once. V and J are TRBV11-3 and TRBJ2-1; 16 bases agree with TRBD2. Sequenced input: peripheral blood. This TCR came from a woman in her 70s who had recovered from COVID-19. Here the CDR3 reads CAWPPGLAGGSSYNEQFF. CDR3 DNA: TGTGCCTGGCCACCGGGACTAGCGGGGGGGTCCTCCTACAATGAGCAGTTCTTC. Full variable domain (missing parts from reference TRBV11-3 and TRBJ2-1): EAGVVQSPRYKIIEKKQPVAFWCNPISGHNTLYWYLQNLGQGPELLIRYENEEAVDDSQLPKDRFSAERLKGVDSTLKIQPAELGDSAVYLCAWPPGLAGGSSYNEQFFGPGTRLTVL.